In this sample, the clone carrying this T cell receptor beta chain turned up a few times. Its matching antigen is unknown. The V end was cut by 1 base, the J end by 4 bases, with 8 bases between. In germline, CDR1 is SGHRS, CDR2 YFSETQ. The CDR3 sequence is 13 residues long. These data originate in a study of response to subunit inactivated influenza vaccine. General observations from the study: That few new T cells are recruited by each seasonal influenza vaccination was the authors' suggestion.

TCRdb recomputed calls from the RT-PCR reads with MiXCR, one row per CDR3 protein. The sample has roughly 500,000 distinct CDR3 sequences, about 25% seen once. The sequencing here drew on CD4+ T cells sorted from PBMCs, taken about 5 days after vaccination. The receptor was derived from a man aged 50-60 years who received an inactivated influenza vaccine. This chain links TRBV5-1 with TRBJ1-2; D is uncertain. The CDR3, as DNA: TGCGCCAGCAGCTTGTCACTATCCTATGGCTACACCTTC. As protein: CASSLSLSYGYTF.